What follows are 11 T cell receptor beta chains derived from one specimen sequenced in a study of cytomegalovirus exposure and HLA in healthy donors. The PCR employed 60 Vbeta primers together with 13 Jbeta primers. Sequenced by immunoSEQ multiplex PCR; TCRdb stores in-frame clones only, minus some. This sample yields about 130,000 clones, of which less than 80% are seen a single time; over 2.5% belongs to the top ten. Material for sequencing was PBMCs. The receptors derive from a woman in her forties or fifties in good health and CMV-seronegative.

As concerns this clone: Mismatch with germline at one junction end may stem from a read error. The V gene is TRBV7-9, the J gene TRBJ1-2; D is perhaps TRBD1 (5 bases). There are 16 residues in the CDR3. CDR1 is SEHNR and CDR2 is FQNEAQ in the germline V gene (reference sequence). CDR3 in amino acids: CSSSLAPHQGYHGYTF. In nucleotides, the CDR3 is TGTTCCAGCAGCTTAGCACCGCATCAGGGATACCATGGCTACACCTTC.

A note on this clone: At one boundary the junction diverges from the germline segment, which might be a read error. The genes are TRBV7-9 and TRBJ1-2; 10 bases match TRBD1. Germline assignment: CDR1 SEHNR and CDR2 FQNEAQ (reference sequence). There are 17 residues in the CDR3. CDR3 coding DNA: TGTTCCAGCAGCTTAGCCGGGACAGGGGCTGAGGGCTATGGCTACACCTTC. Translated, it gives CSSSLAGTGAEGYGYTF.

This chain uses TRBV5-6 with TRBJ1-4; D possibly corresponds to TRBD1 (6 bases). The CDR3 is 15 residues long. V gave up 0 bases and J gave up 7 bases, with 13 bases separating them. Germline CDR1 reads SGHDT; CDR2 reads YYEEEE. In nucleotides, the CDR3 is TGTGCCAGCAGCTTGGGGGGGGGCGCAGGTGAAAAACTGTTTTTT. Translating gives CASSLGGGAGEKLFF.

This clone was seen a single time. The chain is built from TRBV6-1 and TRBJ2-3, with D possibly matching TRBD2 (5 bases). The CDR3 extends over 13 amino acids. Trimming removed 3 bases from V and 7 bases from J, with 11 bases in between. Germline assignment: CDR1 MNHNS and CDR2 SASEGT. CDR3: CASSEDWTNTQYF. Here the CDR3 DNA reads TGTGCCAGCAGTGAGGACTGGACGAATACGCAGTATTTT.

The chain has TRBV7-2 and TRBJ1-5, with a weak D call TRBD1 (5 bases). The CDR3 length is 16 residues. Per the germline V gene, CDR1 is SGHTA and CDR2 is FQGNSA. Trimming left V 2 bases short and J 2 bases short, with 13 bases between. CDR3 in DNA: TGTGCCAGCAGCTTACAGGGCGGATGGGGCAATCAGCCCCAGCATTTT. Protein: CASSLQGGWGNQPQHF.

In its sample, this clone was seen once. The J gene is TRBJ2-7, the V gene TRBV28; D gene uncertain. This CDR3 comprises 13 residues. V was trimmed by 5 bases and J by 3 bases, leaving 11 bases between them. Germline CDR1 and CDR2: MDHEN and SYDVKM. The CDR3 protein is CASSPTWNYEQYF. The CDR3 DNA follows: TGTGCCAGCAGTCCGACATGGAACTACGAGCAGTACTTC.

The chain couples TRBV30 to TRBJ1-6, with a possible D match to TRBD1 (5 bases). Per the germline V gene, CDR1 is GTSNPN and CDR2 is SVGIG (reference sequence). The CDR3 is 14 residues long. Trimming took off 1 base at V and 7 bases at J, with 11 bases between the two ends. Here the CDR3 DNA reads TGTGCCTGGAGTGGCGGGGCGGACAATTCACCCCTCCACTTT. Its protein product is CAWSGGADNSPLHF. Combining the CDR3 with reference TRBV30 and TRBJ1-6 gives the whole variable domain SQTIHQWPATLVQPVGSPLSLECTVEGTSNPNLYWYRQAAGRGLQLLFYSVGIGQISSEVPQNLSASRPQDRQFILSSKKLLLSDSGFYLCAWSGGADNSPLHFGNGTRLTVT.

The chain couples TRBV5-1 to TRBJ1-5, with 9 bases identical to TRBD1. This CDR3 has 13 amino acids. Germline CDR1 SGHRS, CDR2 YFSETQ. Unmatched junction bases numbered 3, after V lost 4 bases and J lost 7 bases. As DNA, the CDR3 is TGCGCCAGCAGCCCGGACAGGGGCCAGCCCCAGCATTTT. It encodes CASSPDRGQPQHF.

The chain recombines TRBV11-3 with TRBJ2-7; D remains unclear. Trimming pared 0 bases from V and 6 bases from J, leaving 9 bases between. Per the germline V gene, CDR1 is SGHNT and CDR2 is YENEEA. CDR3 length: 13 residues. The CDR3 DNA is TGTGCCAGCAGCTTAGATCGCCTATCCGAGCAGTACTTC. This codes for CASSLDRLSEQYF.

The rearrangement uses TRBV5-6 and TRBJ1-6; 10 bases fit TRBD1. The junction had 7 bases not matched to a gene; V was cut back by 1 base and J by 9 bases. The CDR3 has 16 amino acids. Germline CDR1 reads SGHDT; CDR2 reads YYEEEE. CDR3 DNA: TGTGCCAGCAGCTTGATATGGGACAGGGGTGGTTCACCCCTCCACTTT. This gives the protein CASSLIWDRGGSPLHF.

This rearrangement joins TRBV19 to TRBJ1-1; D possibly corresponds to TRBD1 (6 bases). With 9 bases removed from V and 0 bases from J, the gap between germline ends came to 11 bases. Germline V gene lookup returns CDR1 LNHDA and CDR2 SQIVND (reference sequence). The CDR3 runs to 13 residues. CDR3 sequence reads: CASGQLMNTEAFF. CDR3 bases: TGTGCCAGCGGACAGCTAATGAACACTGAAGCTTTCTTT.